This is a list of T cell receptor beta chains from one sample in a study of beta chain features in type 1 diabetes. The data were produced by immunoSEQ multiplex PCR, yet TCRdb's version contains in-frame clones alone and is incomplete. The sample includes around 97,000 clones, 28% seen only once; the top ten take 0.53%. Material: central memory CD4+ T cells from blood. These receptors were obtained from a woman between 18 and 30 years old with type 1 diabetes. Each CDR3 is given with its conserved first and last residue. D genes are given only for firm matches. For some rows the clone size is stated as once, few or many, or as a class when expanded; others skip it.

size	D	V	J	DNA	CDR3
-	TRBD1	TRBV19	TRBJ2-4	TGTGCCAGTAGAGCCGGGACAGGGGCCTCCTTAGCCAAAAACATTCAGTACTTC	CASRAGTGASLAKNIQYF
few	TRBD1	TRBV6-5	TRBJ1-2	TGTGCCAGCAGTTACACCTCGACAGGGGGGCATGGCTACACCTTC	CASSYTSTGGHGYTF
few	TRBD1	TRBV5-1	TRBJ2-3	TGCGCCAGCAGCTCGGGACAGCACACAGATACGCAGTATTTT	CASSSGQHTDTQYF
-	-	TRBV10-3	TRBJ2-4	TGTGCCATCCCTCCGGGTAGCGTGGCCAAAAACATTCAGTACTTC	CAIPPGSVAKNIQYF
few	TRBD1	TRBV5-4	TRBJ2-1	TGTGCCAGCAGCCAAACGGACAGGTACAATGAGCAGTTCTTC	CASSQTDRYNEQFF
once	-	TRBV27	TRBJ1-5	TGTGCCAGCAGTTTATCCGCCCGGTGGGGCCCGATGGGGCCCCAGCATTTT	CASSLSARWGPMGPQHF
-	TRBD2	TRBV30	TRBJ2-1	TGTGCCTGGAGTTCCGGACTAGCGGGAGAGGATGAGCAGTTCTTC	CAWSSGLAGEDEQFF
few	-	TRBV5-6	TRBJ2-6	TGTGCCAGCAGCCCGCAGGGGATCCCTGGGGCCAACGTCCTGACTTTC	CASSPQGIPGANVLTF
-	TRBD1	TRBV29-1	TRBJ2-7	TGCAGCGTTGCCCGGACAGGGCTCTCCTACGAGCAGTACTTC	CSVARTGLSYEQYF
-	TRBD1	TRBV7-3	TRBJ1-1	TGTGCCAGCAGCCCAGGGACAGCCAACACTGAAGCTTTCTTT	CASSPGTANTEAFF
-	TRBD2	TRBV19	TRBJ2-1	TGTGCCAGTACCCGGGGTAGCGGGAGTCGATCGGCCAATGAGCAGTTCTTC	CASTRGSGSRSANEQFF
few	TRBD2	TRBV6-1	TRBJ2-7	TGTGCCAGCACCTCCACTCTAGCGGGAGAGGTGCAGTACTTC	CASTSTLAGEVQYF
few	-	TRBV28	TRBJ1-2	TGTGCCAGCAGTTCATTCCTGGGCAGCTATGGCTACACCTTC	CASSSFLGSYGYTF
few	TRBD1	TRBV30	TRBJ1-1	TGTGCCTGGAACGACAGGGGGACTGAAGCTTTCTTT	CAWNDRGTEAFF
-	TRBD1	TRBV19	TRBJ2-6	TGTGCCAGTAGTATAGAACGAGACAGGGGCGCTGGGGCCAACGTCCTGACTTTC	CASSIERDRGAGANVLTF
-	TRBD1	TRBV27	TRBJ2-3	TGTGCCAGCAGTTCGAACAGGGGTTGGACGCAGTATTTT	CASSSNRGWTQYF
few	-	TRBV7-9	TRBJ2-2	TGTGCCAGCAGCGAGCAGGGTACCGGGGAGCTGTTTTTT	CASSEQGTGELFF
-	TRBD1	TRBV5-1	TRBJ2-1	TGCGCCAGCAGCCGGACAGGGGATGTCTTGGTTCGGCGGGATAATGAGCAGTTCTTC	CASSRTGDVLVRRDNEQFF
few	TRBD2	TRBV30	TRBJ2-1	TGTGCCTGGAGTGTAGGCGGGAGGTATGGGAATGAGCAGTTCTTC	CAWSVGGRYGNEQFF
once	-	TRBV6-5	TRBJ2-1	TGTGCCAGCAGCCCCGACATGGGCAATGAGCAGTTCTTC	CASSPDMGNEQFF
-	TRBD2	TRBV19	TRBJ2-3	TGTGCCAGTAGCATGGGGACTAGCGGGAGAGATACGCAGTATTTT	CASSMGTSGRDTQYF
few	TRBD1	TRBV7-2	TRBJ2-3	TGTGCCAGCAGCTTAGCGCCGGGACAGGGGGCTATGGATACGCAGTATTTT	CASSLAPGQGAMDTQYF
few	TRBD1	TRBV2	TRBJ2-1	TGTGCCAGCAGTGGACAGGGGGCCCCCAATGAGCAGTTCTTC	CASSGQGAPNEQFF
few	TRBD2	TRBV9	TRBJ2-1	TGTGCCAGCAGCGCAACCGGGACTAGCGGGAACAATGAGCAGTTCTTC	CASSATGTSGNNEQFF
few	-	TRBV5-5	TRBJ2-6	TGTGCCAGCAGCTTTGGAGGCGGCCCTGGGGCCAACGTCCTGACTTTC	CASSFGGGPGANVLTF
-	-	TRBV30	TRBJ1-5	TGTGCCTGGAGTGGAGTAAACGGGAATCAGCCCCAGCATTTT	CAWSGVNGNQPQHF
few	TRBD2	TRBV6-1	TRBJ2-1	TGTGCCGGGAGTAATAGCGGGCATGAGCAGTTCTTC	CAGSNSGHEQFF
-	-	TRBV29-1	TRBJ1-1	TGCAGCGTGCTGACTAAGCTATCAAACACTGAAGCTTTCTTT	CSVLTKLSNTEAFF
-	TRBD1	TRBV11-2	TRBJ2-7	TGTGCCAGCAGCCCAACTGGGACAGGGGAAGGGGAGCAGTACTTC	CASSPTGTGEGEQYF
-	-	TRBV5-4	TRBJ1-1	TGTGCCAGCAGCTTCCAGGGGCTCGGTGAAGCTTTCTTT	CASSFQGLGEAFF
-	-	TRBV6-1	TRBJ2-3	TGTGCCAGCAGTGAAAATCTAGGTTCAGATACGCAGTATTTT	CASSENLGSDTQYF
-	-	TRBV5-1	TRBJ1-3	TGCGCCAGCAGCTTGGGGGCTATGGGCGGAAACACCATATATTTT	CASSLGAMGGNTIYF
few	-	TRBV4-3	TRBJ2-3	TGCGCCAGCAGCCAAGCAGGGGGCACAGATACGCAGTATTTT	CASSQAGGTDTQYF
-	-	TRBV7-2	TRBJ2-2	TGTGCCAGCAGCTCGGACAGATACACCGGGGAGCTGTTTTTT	CASSSDRYTGELFF
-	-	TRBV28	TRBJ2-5	TGTGCCAGCAGTTTTAGTTTAGAGACCCAGTACTTC	CASSFSLETQYF
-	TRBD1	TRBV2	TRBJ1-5	TGTGCCAGCAGGGGACAGAATCAGCCCCAGCATTTT	CASRGQNQPQHF
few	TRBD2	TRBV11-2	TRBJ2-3	TGTGCCAGCAGCTTAGATCTATTACTAGCGGACAGCACAGATACGCAGTATTTT	CASSLDLLLADSTDTQYF
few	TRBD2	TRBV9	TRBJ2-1	TGTGCCAGCAGCGTAACCAGCGGGAGGGTAGTTGAGCAGTTCTTC	CASSVTSGRVVEQFF
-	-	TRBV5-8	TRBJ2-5	TGTGCCAGCAGCTTGGGAGCCTATGAAGAGACCCAGTACTTC	CASSLGAYEETQYF
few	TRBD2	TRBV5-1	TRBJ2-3	TGCGCCAGCAGCGCGGGGGCGACTAGCGAGAACACAGATACGCAGTATTTT	CASSAGATSENTDTQYF
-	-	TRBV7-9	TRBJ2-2	TGTGCCAGCAGCCCGCCCGGGGGGAACACCGGGGAGCTGTTTTTT	CASSPPGGNTGELFF